This paragraph reports one TCR beta chain. This entry belongs to a study of T cells after somatic rescue of genetic block. Sequencing was performed with immunoSEQ multiplex PCR; in TCRdb, only in-frame clones are kept and a portion is missing. The data contain roughly 120,000 clones, around nine tenths of them singletons. This CDR3 comprises 14 residues. After removal of 5 bases from V and 2 bases from J, the junction contained 4 bases not matched to a gene. Germline V gene sequence: CDR1 SGHAT, CDR2 FQNNGV. The sequence was obtained from a woman younger than 30. Sequencing input: peripheral blood mononuclear cells (PBMCs). This rearrangement joins TRBV11-2 to TRBJ2-3; the match to TRBD2 covers 7 bases. The DNA of the CDR3 is TGTGCCAGCAGCAGTGGGACTAACACAGATACGCAGTATTTT. Its protein is CASSSGTNTDTQYF.